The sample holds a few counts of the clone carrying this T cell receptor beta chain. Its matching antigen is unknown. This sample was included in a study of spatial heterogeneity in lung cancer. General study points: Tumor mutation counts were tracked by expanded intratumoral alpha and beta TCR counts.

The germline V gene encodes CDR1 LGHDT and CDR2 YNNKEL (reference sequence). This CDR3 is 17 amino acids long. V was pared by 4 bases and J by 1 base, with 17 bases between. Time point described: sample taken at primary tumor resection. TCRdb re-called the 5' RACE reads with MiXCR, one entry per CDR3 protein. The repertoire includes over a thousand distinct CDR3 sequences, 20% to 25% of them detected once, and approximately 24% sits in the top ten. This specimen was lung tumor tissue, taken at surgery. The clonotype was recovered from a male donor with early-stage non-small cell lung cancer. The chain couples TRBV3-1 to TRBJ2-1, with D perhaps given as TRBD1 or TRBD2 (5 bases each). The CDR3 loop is CASSRDTGRVSYNEQFF. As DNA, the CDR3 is TGTGCCAGCAGCCGTGACACGGGGCGTGTGTCCTACAATGAGCAGTTCTTC.